The rows below give T cell receptor beta chains drawn from one sample of a study of STAT5B mutations in CD4+ large granular lymphocyte leukemia. Repertoires were generated with immunoSEQ multiplex PCR, while TCRdb's copy carries only in-frame clones and drops some. Of fewer than 7,000 clones in the sample, about two thirds were seen once. The sequencing sample was made of PBMCs. Receptor source: a woman between 70 and 85 years old with CD4+ T-cell large granular lymphocyte leukemia. The CDR3 runs from the conserved cysteine through the conserved F or W. The D gene is left open where the match is weak. Rows give clone size only sometimes, using once, few, many, or a class for an expanded clone.

j_call | clone_size | d_call | v_call | cdr3_aa | cdr3_nt
TRBJ1-1 | once | NA | TRBV7-3 | CASSLNRGTEAFF | TGTGCCAGCAGCTTAAACCGAGGAACTGAAGCTTTCTTT
TRBJ2-2 | NA | TRBD1 | TRBV4-1 | CASSFRDRDTGELFF | TGCGCCAGCAGCTTCCGGGACAGGGACACCGGGGAGCTGTTTTTT
TRBJ2-7 | NA | NA | TRBV25-1 | CASSLTGRAYEQYF | TGTGCCAGCAGTTTGACAGGCCGGGCCTACGAGCAGTACTTC
TRBJ1-3 | NA | NA | TRBV28 | CASMRNTIYF | TGTGCCAGCATGCGAAACACCATATATTTT
TRBJ2-5 | NA | NA | TRBV7-2 | CASSLNRGNQETQYF | TGTGCCAGCAGCTTAAACCGGGGGAACCAAGAGACCCAGTACTTC
TRBJ2-2 | few | TRBD1 | TRBV11-2 | CASSPTGLAGELFF | TGTGCCAGCAGCCCGACAGGGTTGGCCGGGGAGCTGTTTTTT
TRBJ2-1 | few | NA | TRBV2 | CASSGGLQEQFF | TGTGCCAGCAGCGGGGGACTGCAGGAGCAGTTCTTC
TRBJ1-2 | once | TRBD1 | TRBV10-3 | CAISDRASTGFGYTF | TGTGCCATCAGTGACCGTGCATCGACAGGGTTTGGCTACACCTTC
TRBJ1-1 | NA | NA | TRBV10-3 | CAIKPPGENTEAFF | TGTGCCATCAAACCCCCCGGGGAGAACACTGAAGCTTTCTTT
TRBJ2-1 | NA | NA | TRBV2 | CASRGDWPYNEQFF | TGTGCCAGCCGTGGGGACTGGCCCTACAATGAGCAGTTCTTC
TRBJ1-1 | NA | TRBD1 | TRBV28 | CASRARGLETEAFF | TGTGCCAGCAGAGCCAGGGGGCTGGAGACTGAAGCTTTCTTT
TRBJ1-2 | NA | NA | TRBV30 | CAWSREQRAYGYTF | TGTGCCTGGAGTAGAGAACAGAGAGCCTATGGCTACACCTTC
TRBJ2-2 | once | NA | TRBV5-1 | CASSSRPGHYNTGELFF | TGCGCCAGCAGTTCCCGACCGGGACATTATAACACCGGGGAGCTGTTTTTT
TRBJ2-1 | NA | NA | TRBV7-8 | CASSSFDPSYNEQFF | TGTGCCAGCAGCTCCTTCGACCCCTCCTACAATGAGCAGTTCTTC
TRBJ2-7 | NA | TRBD1 | TRBV7-8 | CASSLEPHRGLSYEQYF | TGTGCCAGCAGCTTAGAACCCCACAGGGGGCTCTCCTACGAGCAGTACTTC
TRBJ2-2 | NA | TRBD1 | TRBV30 | CAWRSTGSTGELFF | TGTGCCTGGAGGTCGACAGGGTCGACCGGGGAGCTGTTTTTT
TRBJ1-1 | NA | NA | TRBV5-1 | CASSRDGMNTEAFF | TGCGCCAGCAGCCGAGACGGAATGAACACTGAAGCTTTCTTT
TRBJ1-6 | NA | TRBD1 | TRBV7-2 | CASSALGSGAGGINSPLHF | TGTGCCAGCAGCGCCCTGGGGTCCGGGGCAGGGGGGATTAATTCACCCCTCCACTTT
TRBJ1-5 | NA | NA | TRBV19 | CASSISGPGQPQHF | TGTGCCAGTAGTATCTCTGGTCCGGGTCAGCCCCAGCATTTT
TRBJ1-5 | once | NA | TRBV6-6 | CASIKRIGDQPQHF | TGTGCCAGCATAAAACGGATTGGGGATCAGCCCCAGCATTTT
TRBJ1-3 | NA | NA | TRBV30 | CAWSVLGAGNTIYF | TGTGCCTGGAGTGTCTTGGGGGCTGGAAACACCATATATTTT
TRBJ2-2 | NA | NA | TRBV7-6 | CASSLGRAAVAGELFF | TGTGCCAGCAGCTTAGGTAGAGCCGCCGTCGCCGGGGAGCTGTTTTTT
TRBJ2-1 | few | TRBD2 | TRBV29-1 | CSAELAGNEQFF | TGCAGCGCCGAACTAGCGGGGAATGAGCAGTTCTTC
TRBJ1-1 | NA | TRBD1 | TRBV6-6 | CASSLTGFSNTEAFF | TGTGCCAGCAGCCTGACAGGGTTTTCGAACACTGAAGCTTTCTTT
TRBJ2-2 | NA | NA | TRBV4-2 | CASSLGGAGNTGELFF | TGTGCCAGCAGCTTGGGGGGAGCGGGGAACACCGGGGAGCTGTTTTTT
TRBJ1-2 | NA | NA | TRBV10-2 | CASSDPAAPGSNYGYTF | TGCGCCAGCAGTGACCCCGCGGCCCCAGGATCTAACTATGGCTACACCTTC
TRBJ2-5 | NA | NA | TRBV7-3 | CASSPTDRGTQYF | TGTGCCAGCAGCCCGACGGACCGGGGGACCCAGTACTTC
TRBJ2-7 | NA | NA | TRBV2 | CASRSGGYEQYF | TGTGCCAGCAGGAGCGGCGGCTACGAGCAGTACTTC
TRBJ1-1 | few | NA | TRBV5-6 | CASSLAGEGTEAFF | TGTGCCAGCAGCTTGGCCGGGGAGGGCACTGAAGCTTTCTTT
TRBJ2-3 | NA | NA | TRBV6-4 | CASSDGTHRDTQYF | TGTGCCAGCAGTGACGGGACCCACCGGGATACGCAGTATTTT
TRBJ1-5 | NA | TRBD1 | TRBV28 | CASRKGQGNNQPQHF | TGTGCCAGCAGAAAAGGACAGGGGAACAATCAGCCCCAGCATTTT
TRBJ2-7 | NA | NA | TRBV28 | CASSRASDEQYF | TGTGCCAGCAGCCGGGCTAGCGACGAGCAGTACTTC
TRBJ2-7 | NA | NA | TRBV28 | CASSPGRTYEQYF | TGTGCCAGCAGTCCCGGGAGAACCTACGAGCAGTACTTC
TRBJ2-3 | NA | TRBD2 | TRBV7-3 | CASSLIGRRLAGDRDTQYF | TGTGCCAGCAGCTTAATCGGTCGCCGACTAGCGGGAGATCGGGATACGCAGTATTTT
TRBJ2-1 | NA | TRBD2 | TRBV7-3 | CASSPGTSGVRVQFF | TGTGCCAGCAGCCCCGGGACTAGCGGTGTACGGGTGCAGTTCTTC
TRBJ1-5 | NA | NA | TRBV28 | CASTLSQFYQPQHF | TGTGCCAGCACCCTAAGTCAGTTCTATCAGCCCCAGCATTTT
TRBJ1-5 | NA | TRBD1 | TRBV28 | CASSASGTGGLNQPQHF | TGTGCCAGCAGCGCTTCCGGGACAGGGGGCCTCAATCAGCCCCAGCATTTT
TRBJ2-3 | NA | NA | TRBV7-9 | CASSLAEGRPDTQYF | TGTGCCAGCAGCTTAGCGGAGGGCCGGCCAGATACGCAGTATTTT
TRBJ1-5 | NA | NA | TRBV10-3 | CAISARANQPQHF | TGTGCCATCAGCGCCAGGGCTAACCAGCCCCAGCATTTT
TRBJ2-3 | NA | NA | TRBV5-1 | CASSFTGGHTDTQYF | TGCGCCAGCAGCTTCACCGGGGGGCACACAGATACGCAGTATTTT
TRBJ2-5 | NA | TRBD1 | TRBV28 | CASSTTGAQTQYF | TGTGCCAGCAGTACAACAGGGGCCCAGACCCAGTACTTC
TRBJ1-5 | NA | NA | TRBV15 | CATSREGDQPQHF | TGTGCCACCAGCAGAGAAGGAGATCAGCCCCAGCATTTT
TRBJ1-2 | NA | NA | TRBV9 | CASSLREGGRNGYTF | TGTGCCAGCAGCCTCAGGGAGGGGGGAAGGAATGGCTACACCTTC
TRBJ1-2 | few | NA | TRBV4-1 | CASSQDLGYGYTF | TGCGCCAGCAGCCAAGATCTAGGGTATGGCTACACCTTC
TRBJ2-3 | NA | NA | TRBV2 | CASSEARSSTDTQYF | TGTGCCAGCAGTGAAGCGCGCAGTAGCACAGATACGCAGTATTTT
TRBJ2-2 | NA | NA | TRBV2 | CASSRAPRSGELFF | TGTGCCAGCAGTCGGGCCCCCAGGTCCGGGGAGCTGTTTTTT
TRBJ1-4 | NA | NA | TRBV5-1 | CASSPEMAGNEKLFF | TGCGCCAGCAGCCCGGAGATGGCGGGTAATGAAAAACTGTTTTTT
TRBJ2-3 | NA | NA | TRBV7-2 | CASSLGDIPPDTQYF | TGTGCCAGCAGCTTAGGGGACATCCCTCCAGATACGCAGTATTTT
TRBJ1-1 | NA | TRBD1 | TRBV7-9 | CASSPSTGPEAFF | TGTGCCAGCAGCCCCTCGACAGGGCCTGAAGCTTTCTTT
TRBJ1-3 | NA | NA | TRBV30 | CAWNPSDPSGNTIYF | TGTGCCTGGAATCCGTCAGATCCCTCTGGAAACACCATATATTTT
TRBJ1-1 | once | NA | TRBV4-3 | CASSQAPGGNTEAFF | TGCGCCAGCAGCCAAGCTCCCGGGGGTAACACTGAAGCTTTCTTT
TRBJ1-1 | NA | NA | TRBV11-2 | CASSSGVGMNTEAFF | TGTGCCAGCAGCTCAGGGGTTGGGATGAACACTGAAGCTTTCTTT
TRBJ1-2 | few | NA | TRBV7-9 | CASRGGLTGTGYTF | TGTGCCAGCAGGGGGGGACTCACCGGGACTGGCTACACCTTC
TRBJ1-1 | NA | NA | TRBV5-1 | CASSPPRPGNTEAFF | TGCGCCAGCAGCCCACCCCGACCGGGTAACACTGAAGCTTTCTTT
TRBJ2-7 | NA | TRBD2 | TRBV7-2 | CASSFLPSGGSSYEQYF | TGTGCCAGCAGCTTCCTCCCTAGCGGGGGGAGCTCCTACGAGCAGTACTTC